This TCR beta chain was obtained from a study of shared T cell receptors in the human thymus. This clone was counted a few times. Unmatched junction bases numbered 10, after V lost 5 bases and J lost 4 bases. CDR1 LNHDA and CDR2 SQIVND come from the germline V gene (reference sequence). The CDR3 is 15 amino acids. Clones were read by immunoSEQ multiplex PCR, and TCRdb kept only the in-frame ones, dropping some. This sample carries hundreds of thousands of clones, around 78% of them seen once, and the ten largest clones take approximately 0.013%. This sample also belongs to another study, concerning human thymus T cells.

The chain uses TRBV19 and TRBJ2-7, with 8 bases that match TRBD1. This sequence originates from a boy less than two years old with a congenital heart defect. What was sequenced was thymocytes. CDR3: CASSPYRGSNYEQYF. CDR3 nucleotides: TGTGCCAGTAGTCCGTACAGGGGGAGCAATTACGAGCAGTACTTC.